This TCR beta chain is drawn from a study of metastatic and nonmetastatic thyroid tumors (TCRdb year 2020). As for the study more broadly: Repertoires were compared across peripheral blood and tumor or nodule tissue samples from malignant and benign thyroid patients. The paper as a whole reports these results and caveats: In both blood and tumor samples, malignant tumors were reported to have significantly higher TCR beta diversity than benign nodules.

As for this clone: Its recognized antigen is unknown. Base qualities are not recorded, but no much larger clone differs from it by a single base.

The CDR3 goes from the cysteine to the phenylalanine over 14 residues. Kept here is only the CDR3 DNA, which spans 42 bases and is read in frame from base 1. Deletion took 10 bases off V and 3 bases off J, with a span of 18 bases between the germline ends. The germline V gene gives CDR1 as SNHLY and CDR2 as FYNNEI. Libraries were made using PCR. Instrument on record: Illumina HiSeq 4000. High-throughput sequencing was used to profile the TCR beta-chain CDR3 region of every patient. Processing in the source paper ran as follows. CDR3 differences across clinicopathological groups were used to build a classifier for discriminating distant-metastatic papillary thyroid cancer patients. The Shannon index was used to assess repertoire diversity, and the Morisita-Horn index was used to assess tumor-blood repertoire similarity. Using fastp at Q25 and MiXCR, TCRdb reprocessed the public reads and kept productive beta chains. Here the V and J calls rest on TCRdb's processing, not on the authors' analysis. The sample table contains about 3,500 clones; only one count was recorded for approximately 34% of them. Together, the top ten hold over 12% of the sample.

None of the patients had been given any treatment before thyroid surgery. The study retrospectively analysed patient clinical samples collected from about 2012 to 2019 using T-cell receptor beta sequencing. The receptor comes from a male donor with papillary thyroid cancer or a benign thyroid nodule (not recorded which). Some clones in this sample may be carry-over from other donors' samples. The chain links TRBV2 with TRBJ1-1; the best D guess is TRBD1, with 6 bases matching. The material sequenced was adjacent normal tissue. CDR3 loop: CAIQGGNRDTEAFF. In nucleotides, the sequence is TGTGCCATACAGGGTGGTAATAGGGACACTGAAGCTTTCTTT.